This TCR beta chain was observed in a study of post-analysis software for immune sequencing data. Study-level points and caveats: About five TRBV segments (TRBV5-6, TRBV5-1 and TRBV20-1 among them) occurred more frequently in patients than in controls.

In regard to this clonotype: The target antigen is unknown. This may stem from a read error, because a much larger clone lies one nucleotide away.

The TCR beta cDNA libraries contained unique molecular identifiers. TCRdb ran MiXCR on the PCR reads and lists one entry per CDR3 protein. The sample has roughly 170,000 distinct CDR3 sequences; about 30% are singletons. The CDR3 is 16 amino acids. The gene calls are TRBV12-3 or TRBV12-4 and TRBJ2-1; 11 positions agree with TRBD1. Sample: blood. This TCR was sampled from a girl aged 10-17 years with multiple sclerosis. CDR3 DNA: TGTGCCAGCAGCCCGGGACAGGGGGAAGCCTACAATGGGCAGTTCTTC. Its protein is CASSPGQGEAYNGQFF.